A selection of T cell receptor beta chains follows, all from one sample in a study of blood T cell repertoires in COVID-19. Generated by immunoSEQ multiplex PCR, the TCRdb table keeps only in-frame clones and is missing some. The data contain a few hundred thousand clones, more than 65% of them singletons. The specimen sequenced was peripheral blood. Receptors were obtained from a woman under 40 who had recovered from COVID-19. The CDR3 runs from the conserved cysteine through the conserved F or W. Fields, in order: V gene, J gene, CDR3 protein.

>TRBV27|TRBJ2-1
CASSPIAAGGIPYNEQFF
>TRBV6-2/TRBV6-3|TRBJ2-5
CASSKRGQIRDALRTQYF
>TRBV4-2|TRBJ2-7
CASSQPAGVESEQYF
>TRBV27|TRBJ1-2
CASAPGEGNGYTF
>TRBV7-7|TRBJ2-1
CASSLDYSSYNEQFF
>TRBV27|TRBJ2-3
CASRTNRAPLDTQYF
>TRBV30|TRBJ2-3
CAWSVVLGVYTQYF
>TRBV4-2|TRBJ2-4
CASSQDISEGNIQYF
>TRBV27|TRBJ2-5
CASSPQTGGETQYF
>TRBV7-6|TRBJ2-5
CASSPVLDPKETQYF
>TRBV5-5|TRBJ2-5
CASSPGQGQETQYF
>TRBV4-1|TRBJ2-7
CASSQDHRGLYEQYF
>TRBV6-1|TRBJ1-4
CASSEYGQLNEKLFF
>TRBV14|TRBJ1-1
CASSQQAHGNTEAFF
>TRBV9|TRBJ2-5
CASSVGGTGLSETQYF
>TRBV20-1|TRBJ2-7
CSAGGAYEQYF
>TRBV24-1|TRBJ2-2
CATQTGPGELFF
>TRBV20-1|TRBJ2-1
CSAPSYNEQFF
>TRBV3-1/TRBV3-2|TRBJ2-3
CASSPWELGTDTQYF
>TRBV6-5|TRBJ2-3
CASSYGPGNEDTQYF
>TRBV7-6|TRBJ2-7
CASSPPWPRGYEQYF
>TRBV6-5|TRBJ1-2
CASSYTLNTGLRGYTF
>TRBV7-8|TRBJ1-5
CASSSRDSNQPQHF
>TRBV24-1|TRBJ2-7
CATSEAGTGGQQYF
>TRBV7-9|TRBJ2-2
CASSLRGGRGANTGELFF
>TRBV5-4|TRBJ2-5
CASSPDRSQVETQYF
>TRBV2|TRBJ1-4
CASLKGGDTNEKLFF
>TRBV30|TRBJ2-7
CAWRSKRGGPYEQYF
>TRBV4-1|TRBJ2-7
CASSQDGGEAAYEQYF
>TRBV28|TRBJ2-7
CASSPPPDSPYEQYF
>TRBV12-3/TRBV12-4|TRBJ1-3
CASSAGAGNTIYF
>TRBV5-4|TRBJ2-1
CASSLEGLALTSYNEQFF
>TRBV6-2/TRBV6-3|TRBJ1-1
CASSATGGHTEAFF
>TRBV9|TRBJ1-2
CASSVGEDYGYTF
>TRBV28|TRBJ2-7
CASSRDRVPYEQYF
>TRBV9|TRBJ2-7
CASSVGGGQGSYEQYF
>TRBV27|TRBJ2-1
CASSFIAPSSYNEQFF
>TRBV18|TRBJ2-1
CASSLNSGISSYNEQFF
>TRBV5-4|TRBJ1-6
CASSRTGARSPLHF
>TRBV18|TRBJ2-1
CASSPRDYHEQFF
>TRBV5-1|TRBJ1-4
CASSTQSPTNEKLFF
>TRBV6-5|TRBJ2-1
CASTEGLDSYNEQFF
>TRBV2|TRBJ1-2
CAITRGPRLAYGYTF
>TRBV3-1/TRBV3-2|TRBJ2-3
CAIGTSGTDTQYF
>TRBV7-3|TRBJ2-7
CASSYGGARYEQYF
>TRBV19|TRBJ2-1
CASRTGGITSSYNEQFF
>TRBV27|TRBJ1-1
CASRDTGPYTEAFF
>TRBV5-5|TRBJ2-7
CASATRDRGPYEQYF
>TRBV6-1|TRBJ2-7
CASSAWTSGRWGYEQYF
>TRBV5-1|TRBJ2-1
CASSWGLAGGLNEQFF
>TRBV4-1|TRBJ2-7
CASSQISRVSYEQYF
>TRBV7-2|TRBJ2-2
CASSLISGRGRAKTGELFF
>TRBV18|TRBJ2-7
CASSPYPGQGGHEQYF